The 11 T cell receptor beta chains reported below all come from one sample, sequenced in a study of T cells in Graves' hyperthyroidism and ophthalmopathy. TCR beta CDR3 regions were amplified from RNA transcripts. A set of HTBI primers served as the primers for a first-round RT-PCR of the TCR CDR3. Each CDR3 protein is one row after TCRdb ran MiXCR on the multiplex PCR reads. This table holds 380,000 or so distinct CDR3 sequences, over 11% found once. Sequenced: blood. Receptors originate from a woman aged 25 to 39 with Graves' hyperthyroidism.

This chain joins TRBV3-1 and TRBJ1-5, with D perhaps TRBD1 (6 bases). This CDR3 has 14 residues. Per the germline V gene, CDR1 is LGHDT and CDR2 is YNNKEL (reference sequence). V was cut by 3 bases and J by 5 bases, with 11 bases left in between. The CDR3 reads CASSHGGGHQPQHF. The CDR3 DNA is TGTGCCAGCAGCCACGGGGGGGGCCATCAGCCCCAGCATTTT. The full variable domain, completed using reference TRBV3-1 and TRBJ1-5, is DTAVSQTPKYLVTQMGNDKSIKCEQNLGHDTMYWYKQDSKKFLKIMFSYNNKELIINETVPNRFSPKSPDKAHLNLHINSLELGDSAVYFCASSHGGGHQPQHFGDGTRLSIL.

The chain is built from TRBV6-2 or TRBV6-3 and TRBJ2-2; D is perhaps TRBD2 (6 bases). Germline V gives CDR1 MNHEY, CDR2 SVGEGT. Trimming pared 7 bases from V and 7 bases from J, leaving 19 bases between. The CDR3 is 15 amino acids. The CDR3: CASTTPQGGIGELFF. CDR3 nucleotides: TGTGCCAGCACCACGCCCCAGGGAGGCATCGGGGAGCTGTTTTTT.

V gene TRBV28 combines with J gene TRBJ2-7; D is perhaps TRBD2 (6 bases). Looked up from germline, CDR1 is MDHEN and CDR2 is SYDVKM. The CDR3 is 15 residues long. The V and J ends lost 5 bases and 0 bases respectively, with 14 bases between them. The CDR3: CASSGGLSVSYEQYF. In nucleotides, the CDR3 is TGTGCCAGCAGTGGGGGACTTTCCGTCTCCTACGAGCAGTACTTC.

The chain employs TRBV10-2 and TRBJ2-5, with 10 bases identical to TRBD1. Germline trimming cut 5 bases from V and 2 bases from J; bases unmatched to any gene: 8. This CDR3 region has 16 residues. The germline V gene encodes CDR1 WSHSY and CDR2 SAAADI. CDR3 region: CASSIWDRGQQETQYF. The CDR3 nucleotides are TGCGCCAGCAGTATTTGGGACAGGGGTCAACAAGAGACCCAGTACTTC.

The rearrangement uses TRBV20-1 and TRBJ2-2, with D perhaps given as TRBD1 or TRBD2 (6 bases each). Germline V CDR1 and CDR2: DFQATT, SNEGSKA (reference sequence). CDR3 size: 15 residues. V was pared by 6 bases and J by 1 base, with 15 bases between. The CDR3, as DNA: TGCAGTGCCGGGGGCCAGCTGGGGAACACCGGGGAGCTGTTTTTT. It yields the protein CSAGGQLGNTGELFF.

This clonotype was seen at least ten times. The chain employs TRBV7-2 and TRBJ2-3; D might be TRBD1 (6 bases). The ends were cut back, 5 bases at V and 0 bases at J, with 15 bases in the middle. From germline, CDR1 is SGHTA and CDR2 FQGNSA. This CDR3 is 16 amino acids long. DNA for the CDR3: TGTGCCAGCAGCCGTCGGACAGCGGAAAGCACAGATACGCAGTATTTT. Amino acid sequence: CASSRRTAESTDTQYF.

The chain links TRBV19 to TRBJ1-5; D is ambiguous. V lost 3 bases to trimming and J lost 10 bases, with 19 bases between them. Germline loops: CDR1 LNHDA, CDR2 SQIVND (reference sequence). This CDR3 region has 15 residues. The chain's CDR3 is CASSISSQQPGPQHF. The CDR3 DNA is TGTGCCAGTAGTATTTCGTCCCAGCAGCCTGGTCCCCAGCATTTT.

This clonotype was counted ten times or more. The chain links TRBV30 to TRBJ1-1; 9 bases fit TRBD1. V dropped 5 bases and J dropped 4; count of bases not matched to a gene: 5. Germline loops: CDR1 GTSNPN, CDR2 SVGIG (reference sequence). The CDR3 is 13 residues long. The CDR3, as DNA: TGTGCCTGGGCCGGGACAGGGAGCACTGAAGCTTTCTTT. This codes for CAWAGTGSTEAFF.

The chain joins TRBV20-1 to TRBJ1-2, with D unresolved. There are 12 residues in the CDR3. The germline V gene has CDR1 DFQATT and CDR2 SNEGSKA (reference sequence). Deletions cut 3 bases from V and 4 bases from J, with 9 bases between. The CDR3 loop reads CSASWWAYGYTF. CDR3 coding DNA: TGCAGTGCTAGTTGGTGGGCCTATGGCTACACCTTC.

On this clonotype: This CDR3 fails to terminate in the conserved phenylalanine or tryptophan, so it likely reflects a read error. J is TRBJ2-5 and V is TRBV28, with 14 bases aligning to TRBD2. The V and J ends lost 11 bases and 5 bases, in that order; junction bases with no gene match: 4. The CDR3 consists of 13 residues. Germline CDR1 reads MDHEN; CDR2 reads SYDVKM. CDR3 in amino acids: CAGTSGRDETQYL. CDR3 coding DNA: TGTGCCGGGACTAGCGGGAGAGATGAGACCCAGTACCTC.

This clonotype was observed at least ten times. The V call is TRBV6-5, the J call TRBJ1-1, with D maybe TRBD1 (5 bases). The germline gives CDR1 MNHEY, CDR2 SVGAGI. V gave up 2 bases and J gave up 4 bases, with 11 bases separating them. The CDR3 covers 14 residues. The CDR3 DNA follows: TGTGCCAGCAGTTACGGGCAGGGTGGCACTGAAGCTTTCTTT. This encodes CASSYGQGGTEAFF.